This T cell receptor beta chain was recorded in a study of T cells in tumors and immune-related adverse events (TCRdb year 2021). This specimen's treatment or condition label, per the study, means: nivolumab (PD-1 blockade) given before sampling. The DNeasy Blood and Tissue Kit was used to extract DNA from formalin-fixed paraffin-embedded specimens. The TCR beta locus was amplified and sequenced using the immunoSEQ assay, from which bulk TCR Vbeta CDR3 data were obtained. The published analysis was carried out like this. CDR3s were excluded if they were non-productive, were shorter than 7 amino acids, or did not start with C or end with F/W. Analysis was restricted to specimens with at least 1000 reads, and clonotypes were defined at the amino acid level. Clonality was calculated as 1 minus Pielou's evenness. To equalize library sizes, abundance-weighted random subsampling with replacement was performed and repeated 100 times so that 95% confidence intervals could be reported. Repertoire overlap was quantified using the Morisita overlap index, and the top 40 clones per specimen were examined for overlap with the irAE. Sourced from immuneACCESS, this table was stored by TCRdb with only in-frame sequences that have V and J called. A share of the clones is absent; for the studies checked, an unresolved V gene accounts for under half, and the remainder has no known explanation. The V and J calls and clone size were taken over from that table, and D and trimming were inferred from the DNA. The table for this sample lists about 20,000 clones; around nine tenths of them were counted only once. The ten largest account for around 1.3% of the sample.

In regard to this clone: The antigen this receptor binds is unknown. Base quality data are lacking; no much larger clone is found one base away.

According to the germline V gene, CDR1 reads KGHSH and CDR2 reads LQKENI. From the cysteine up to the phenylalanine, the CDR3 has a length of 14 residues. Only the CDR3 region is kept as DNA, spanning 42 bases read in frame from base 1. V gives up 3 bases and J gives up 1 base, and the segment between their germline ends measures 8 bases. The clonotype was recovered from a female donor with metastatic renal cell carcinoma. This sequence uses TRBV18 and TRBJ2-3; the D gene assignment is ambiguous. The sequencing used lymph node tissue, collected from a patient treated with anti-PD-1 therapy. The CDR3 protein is CASSPRARTDTQYF. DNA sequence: TGTGCCAGCTCACCTCGTGCTCGCACAGATACGCAGTATTTT.